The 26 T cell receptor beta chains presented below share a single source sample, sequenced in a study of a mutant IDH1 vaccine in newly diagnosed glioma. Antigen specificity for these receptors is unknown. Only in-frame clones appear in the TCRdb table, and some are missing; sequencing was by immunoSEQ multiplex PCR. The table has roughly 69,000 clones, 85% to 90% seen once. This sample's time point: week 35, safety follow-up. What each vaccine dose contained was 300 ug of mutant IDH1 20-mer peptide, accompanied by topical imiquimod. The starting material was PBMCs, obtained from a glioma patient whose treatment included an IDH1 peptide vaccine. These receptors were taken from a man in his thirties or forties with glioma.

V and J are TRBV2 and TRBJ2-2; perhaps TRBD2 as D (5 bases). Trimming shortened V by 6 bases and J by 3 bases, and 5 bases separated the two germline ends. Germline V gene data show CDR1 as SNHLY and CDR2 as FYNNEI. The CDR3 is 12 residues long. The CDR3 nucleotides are TGTGCCAGCAGGAGGGACACCGGGGAGCTGTTTTTT. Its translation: CASRRDTGELFF.

The DNA of the CDR3 is TGCGCCAGCAGCTCACAGGGGGCCGTCACTGAAGCTTTCTTT. This encodes CASSSQGAVTEAFF. The rearrangement links TRBV5-1 to TRBJ1-1; TRBD1 matches at 9 bases. The germline CDR1 and CDR2 sequences are SGHRS and YFSETQ. This CDR3 region has 14 residues. Trimming took 3 bases from V and 4 from J; bases not matched to a gene: 4.

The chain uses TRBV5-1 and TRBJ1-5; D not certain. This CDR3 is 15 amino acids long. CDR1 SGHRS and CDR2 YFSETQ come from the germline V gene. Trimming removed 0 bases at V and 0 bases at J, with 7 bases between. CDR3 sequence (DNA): TGCGCCAGCAGCTTGGCTGGGTCTAGCAATCAGCCCCAGCATTTT. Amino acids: CASSLAGSSNQPQHF.

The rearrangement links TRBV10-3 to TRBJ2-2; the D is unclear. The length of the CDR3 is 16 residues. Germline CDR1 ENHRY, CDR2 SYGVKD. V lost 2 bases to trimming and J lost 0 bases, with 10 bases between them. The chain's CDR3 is CAISEIGTTNTGELFF. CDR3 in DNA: TGTGCCATCAGTGAGATCGGAACTACGAACACCGGGGAGCTGTTTTTT.

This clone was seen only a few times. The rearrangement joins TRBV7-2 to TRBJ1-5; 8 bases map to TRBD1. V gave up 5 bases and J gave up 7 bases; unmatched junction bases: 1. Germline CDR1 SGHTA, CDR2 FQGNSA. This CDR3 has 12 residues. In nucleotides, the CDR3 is TGTGCCAGCAGCCCAGGGGGCCAGCCCCAGCATTTT. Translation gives CASSPGGQPQHF.

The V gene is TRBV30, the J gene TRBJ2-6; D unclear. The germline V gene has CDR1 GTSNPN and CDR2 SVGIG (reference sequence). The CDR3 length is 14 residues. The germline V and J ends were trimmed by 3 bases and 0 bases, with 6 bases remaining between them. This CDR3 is CAWRKTSGANVLTF. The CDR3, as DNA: TGTGCCTGGAGAAAGACCTCTGGGGCCAACGTCCTGACTTTC.

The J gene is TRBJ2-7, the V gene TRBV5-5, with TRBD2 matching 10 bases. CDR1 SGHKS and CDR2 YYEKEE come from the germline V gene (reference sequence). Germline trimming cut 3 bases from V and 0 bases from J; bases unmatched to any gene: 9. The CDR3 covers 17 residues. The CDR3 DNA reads TGTGCCAGCAGCTCCCGGACTAGCGGTAGATCCTCCTACGAGCAGTACTTC. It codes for CASSSRTSGRSSYEQYF.

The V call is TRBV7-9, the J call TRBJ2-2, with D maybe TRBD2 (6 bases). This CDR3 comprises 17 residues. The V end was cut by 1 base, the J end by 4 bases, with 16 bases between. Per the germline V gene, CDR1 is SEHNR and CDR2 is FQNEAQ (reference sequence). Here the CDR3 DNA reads TGTGCCAGCAGCTTAGGCGGAGCCTGGGGAGGCACCGGGGAGCTGTTTTTT. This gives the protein CASSLGGAWGGTGELFF.

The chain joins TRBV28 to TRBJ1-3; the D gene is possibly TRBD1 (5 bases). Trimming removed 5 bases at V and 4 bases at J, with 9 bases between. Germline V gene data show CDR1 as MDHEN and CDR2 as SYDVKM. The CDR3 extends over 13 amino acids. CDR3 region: CASSPGPGNTIYF. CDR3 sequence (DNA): TGTGCCAGCAGTCCGGGGCCCGGAAACACCATATATTTT.

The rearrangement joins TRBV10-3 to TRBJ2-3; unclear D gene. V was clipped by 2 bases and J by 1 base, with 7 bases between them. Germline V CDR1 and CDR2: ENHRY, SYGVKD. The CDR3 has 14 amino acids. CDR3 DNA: TGTGCCATCAGTGAGGCCACGGGCACAGATACGCAGTATTTT. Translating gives CAISEATGTDTQYF.

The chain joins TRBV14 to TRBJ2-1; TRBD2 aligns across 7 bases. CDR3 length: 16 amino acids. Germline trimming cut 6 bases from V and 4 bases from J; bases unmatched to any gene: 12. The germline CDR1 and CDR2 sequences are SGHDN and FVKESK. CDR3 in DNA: TGTGCCAGCAGTGAGGTTGGAGGACTAGTATACAATGAGCAGTTCTTC. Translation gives CASSEVGGLVYNEQFF.

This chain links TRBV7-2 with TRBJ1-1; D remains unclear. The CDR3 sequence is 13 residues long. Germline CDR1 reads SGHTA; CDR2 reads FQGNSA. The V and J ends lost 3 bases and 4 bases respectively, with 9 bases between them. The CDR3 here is CASSLGWGTEAFF. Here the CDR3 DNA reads TGTGCCAGCAGCTTGGGGTGGGGCACTGAAGCTTTCTTT. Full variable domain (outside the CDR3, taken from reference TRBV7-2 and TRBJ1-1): GAGVSQSPSNKVTEKGKDVELRCDPISGHTALYWYRQSLGQGLEFLIYFQGNSAPDKSGLPSDRFSAERTGGSVSTLTIQRTQQEDSAVYLCASSLGWGTEAFFGQGTRLTVV.

CDR3 residues: CAISDPPLAGGLSDTQYF. DNA for the CDR3: TGTGCCATCAGTGATCCGCCGCTAGCGGGAGGTCTGTCAGATACGCAGTATTTT. The chain employs TRBV10-3 and TRBJ2-3; 11 bases map to TRBD2. V shed 3 bases and J 4 bases; nucleotides not matched to a gene: 12. The CDR3 loop spans 18 amino acids. CDR1 is ENHRY, CDR2 SYGVKD, per germline.

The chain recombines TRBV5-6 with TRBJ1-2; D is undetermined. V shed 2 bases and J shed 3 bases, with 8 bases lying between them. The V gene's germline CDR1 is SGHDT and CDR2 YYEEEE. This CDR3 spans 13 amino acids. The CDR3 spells CASSFGRDYGYTF. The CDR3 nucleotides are TGTGCCAGCAGCTTCGGGAGGGACTATGGCTACACCTTC.

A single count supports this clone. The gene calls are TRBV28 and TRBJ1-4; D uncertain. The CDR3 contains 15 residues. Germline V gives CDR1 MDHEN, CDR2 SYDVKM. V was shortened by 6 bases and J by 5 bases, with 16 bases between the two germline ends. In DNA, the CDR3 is TGTGCCAGCAGAGGGAGGACGGGAAAGAATGAAAAACTGTTTTTT. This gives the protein CASRGRTGKNEKLFF.

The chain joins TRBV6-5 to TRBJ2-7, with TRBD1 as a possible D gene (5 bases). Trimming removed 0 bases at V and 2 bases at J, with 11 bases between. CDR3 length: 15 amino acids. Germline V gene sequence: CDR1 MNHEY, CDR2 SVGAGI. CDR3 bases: TGTGCCAGCAGTTACTCAGGTGGGGCAACCTACGAGCAGTACTTC. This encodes CASSYSGGATYEQYF.

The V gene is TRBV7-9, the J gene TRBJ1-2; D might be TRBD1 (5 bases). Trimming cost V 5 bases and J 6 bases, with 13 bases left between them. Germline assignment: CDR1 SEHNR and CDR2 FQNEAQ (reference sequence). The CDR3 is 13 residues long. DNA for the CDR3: TGTGCCAGCAGCCCAGGGTTGGAGAATGGCTACACCTTC. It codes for CASSPGLENGYTF. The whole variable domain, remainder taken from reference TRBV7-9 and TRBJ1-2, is DTGVSQNPRHKITKRGQNVTFRCDPISEHNRLYWYRQTLGQGPEFLTYFQNEAQLEKSRLLSDRFSAERPKGSFSTLEIQRTEQGDSAMYLCASSPGLENGYTFGSGTRLTVV.

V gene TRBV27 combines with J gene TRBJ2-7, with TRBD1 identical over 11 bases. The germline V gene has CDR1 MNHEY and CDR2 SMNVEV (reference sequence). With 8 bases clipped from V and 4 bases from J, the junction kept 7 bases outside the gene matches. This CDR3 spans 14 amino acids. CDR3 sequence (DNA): TGTGCCAGCGGAAAGGGACAGGGGGGTTACGAGCAGTACTTC. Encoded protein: CASGKGQGGYEQYF.

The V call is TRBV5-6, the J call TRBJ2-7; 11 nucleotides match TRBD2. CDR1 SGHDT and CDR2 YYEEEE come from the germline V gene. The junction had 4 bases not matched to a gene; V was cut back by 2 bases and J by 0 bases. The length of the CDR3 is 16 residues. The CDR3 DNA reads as TGTGCCAGCAGCTTTTTGGGGACTAGCGGCTCCTACGAGCAGTACTTC. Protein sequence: CASSFLGTSGSYEQYF.

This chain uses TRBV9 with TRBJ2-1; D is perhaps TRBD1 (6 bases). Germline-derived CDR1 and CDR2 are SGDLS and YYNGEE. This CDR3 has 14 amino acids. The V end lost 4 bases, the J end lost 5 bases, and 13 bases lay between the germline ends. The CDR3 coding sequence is TGTGCCAGCAGCCGCCCTGGGGGCCACAATGAGCAGTTCTTC. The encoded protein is CASSRPGGHNEQFF.

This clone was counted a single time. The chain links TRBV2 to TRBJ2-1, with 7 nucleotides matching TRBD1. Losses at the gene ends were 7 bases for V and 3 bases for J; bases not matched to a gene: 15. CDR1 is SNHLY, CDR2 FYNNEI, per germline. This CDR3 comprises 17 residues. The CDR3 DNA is TGTGCCAGCAAAACGGGACAGATAAACCCTTACTACAATGAGCAGTTCTTC. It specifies CASKTGQINPYYNEQFF.

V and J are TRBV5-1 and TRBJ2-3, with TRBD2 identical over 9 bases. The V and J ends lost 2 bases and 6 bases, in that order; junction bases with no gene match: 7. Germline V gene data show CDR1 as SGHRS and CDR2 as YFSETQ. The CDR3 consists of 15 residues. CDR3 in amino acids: CASSFAGLASDTQYF. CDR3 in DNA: TGCGCCAGCAGCTTCGCGGGACTAGCCTCCGATACGCAGTATTTT. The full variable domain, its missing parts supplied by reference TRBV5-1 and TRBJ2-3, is KAGVTQTPRYLIKTRGQQVTLSCSPISGHRSVSWYQQTPGQGLQFLFEYFSETQRNKGNFPGRFSGRQFSNSRSEMNVSTLELGDSALYLCASSFAGLASDTQYFGPGTRLTVL.

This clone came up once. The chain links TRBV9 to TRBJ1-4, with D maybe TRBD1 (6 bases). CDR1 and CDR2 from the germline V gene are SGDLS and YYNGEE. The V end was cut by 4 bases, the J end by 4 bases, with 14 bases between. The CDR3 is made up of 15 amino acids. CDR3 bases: TGTGCCAGCAGCCCGAGATTGGACAGTAATGAAAAACTGTTTTTT. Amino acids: CASSPRLDSNEKLFF.

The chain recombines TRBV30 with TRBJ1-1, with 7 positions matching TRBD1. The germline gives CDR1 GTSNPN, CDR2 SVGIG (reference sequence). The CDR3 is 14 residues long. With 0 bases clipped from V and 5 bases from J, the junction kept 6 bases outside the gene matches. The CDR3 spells CAWSVPGTVTEAFF. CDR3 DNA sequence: TGTGCCTGGAGTGTACCCGGGACAGTAACTGAAGCTTTCTTT.

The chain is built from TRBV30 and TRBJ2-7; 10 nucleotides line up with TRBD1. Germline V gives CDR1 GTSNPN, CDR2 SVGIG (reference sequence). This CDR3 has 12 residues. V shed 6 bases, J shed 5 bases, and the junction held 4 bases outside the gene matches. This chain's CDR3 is CACRQGAHEQYF. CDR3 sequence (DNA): TGTGCCTGTCGACAGGGGGCCCACGAGCAGTACTTC.

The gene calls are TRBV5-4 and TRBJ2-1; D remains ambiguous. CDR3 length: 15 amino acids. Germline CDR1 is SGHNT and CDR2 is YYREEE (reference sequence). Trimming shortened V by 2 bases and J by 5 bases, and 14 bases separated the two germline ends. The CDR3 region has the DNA TGTGCCAGCAGCTTCGGAGAACCGAGGCACAATGAGCAGTTCTTC. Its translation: CASSFGEPRHNEQFF.